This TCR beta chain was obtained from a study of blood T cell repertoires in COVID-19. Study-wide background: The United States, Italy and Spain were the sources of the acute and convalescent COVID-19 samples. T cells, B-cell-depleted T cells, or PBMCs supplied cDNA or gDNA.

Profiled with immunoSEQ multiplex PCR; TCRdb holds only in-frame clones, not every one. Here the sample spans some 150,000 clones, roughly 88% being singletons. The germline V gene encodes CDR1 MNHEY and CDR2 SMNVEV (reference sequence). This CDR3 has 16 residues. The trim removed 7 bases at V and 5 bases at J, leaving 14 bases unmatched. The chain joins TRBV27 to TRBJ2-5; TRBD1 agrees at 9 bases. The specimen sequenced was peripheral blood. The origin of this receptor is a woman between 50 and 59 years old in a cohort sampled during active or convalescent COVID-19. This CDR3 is CASKLPWTGAAETQYF. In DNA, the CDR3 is TGTGCCAGCAAGTTACCCTGGACAGGGGCGGCGGAGACCCAGTACTTC.